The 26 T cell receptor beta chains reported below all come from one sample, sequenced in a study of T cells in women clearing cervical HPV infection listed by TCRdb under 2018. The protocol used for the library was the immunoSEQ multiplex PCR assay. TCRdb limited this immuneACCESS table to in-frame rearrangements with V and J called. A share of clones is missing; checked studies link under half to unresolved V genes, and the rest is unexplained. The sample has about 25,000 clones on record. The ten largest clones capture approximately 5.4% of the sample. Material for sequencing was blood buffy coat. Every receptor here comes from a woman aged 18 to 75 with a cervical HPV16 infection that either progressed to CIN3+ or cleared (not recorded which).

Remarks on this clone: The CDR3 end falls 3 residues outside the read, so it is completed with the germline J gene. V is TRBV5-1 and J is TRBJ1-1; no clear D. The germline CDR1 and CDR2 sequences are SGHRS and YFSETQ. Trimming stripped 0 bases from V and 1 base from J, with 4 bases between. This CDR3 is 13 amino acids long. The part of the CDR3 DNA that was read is TGCGCCAGCAGCTTGGCAGGGAACACTGAA. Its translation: CASSLAGNTE. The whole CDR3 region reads CASSLAGNTEAFF.

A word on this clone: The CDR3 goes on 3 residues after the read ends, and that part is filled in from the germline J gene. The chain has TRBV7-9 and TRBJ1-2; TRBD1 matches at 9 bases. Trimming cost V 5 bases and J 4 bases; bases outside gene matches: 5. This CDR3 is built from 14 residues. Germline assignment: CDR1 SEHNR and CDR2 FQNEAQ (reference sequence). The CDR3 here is CASSGTDRGYGYTF. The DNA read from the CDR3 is TGTGCCAGCAGCGGAACGGACAGGGGCTATGGC.

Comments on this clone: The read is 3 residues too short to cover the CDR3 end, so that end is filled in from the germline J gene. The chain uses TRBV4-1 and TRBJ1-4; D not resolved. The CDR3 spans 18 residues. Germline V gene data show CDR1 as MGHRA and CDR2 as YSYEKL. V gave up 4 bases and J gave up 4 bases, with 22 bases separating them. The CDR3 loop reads CASSLRTTAVTRNEKLFF. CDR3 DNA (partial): TGCGCCAGCAGCCTTCGAACAACGGCGGTTACACGTAATGAAAAA.

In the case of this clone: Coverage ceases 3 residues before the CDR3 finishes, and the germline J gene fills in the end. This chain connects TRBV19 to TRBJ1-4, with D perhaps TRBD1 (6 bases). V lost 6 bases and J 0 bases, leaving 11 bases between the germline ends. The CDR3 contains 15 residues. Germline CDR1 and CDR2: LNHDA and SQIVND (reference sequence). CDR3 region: CASSLRTATNEKLFF. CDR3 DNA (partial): TGTGCCAGTAGCCTTAGGACAGCAACTAATGAAAAA.

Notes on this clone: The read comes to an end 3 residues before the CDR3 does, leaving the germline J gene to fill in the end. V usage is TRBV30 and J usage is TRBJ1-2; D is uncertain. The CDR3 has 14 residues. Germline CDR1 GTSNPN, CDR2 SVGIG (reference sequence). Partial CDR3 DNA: TGTGCCTGGAGTGTAGCGACTAGCTTGAATGAC. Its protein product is CAWSVATSLND. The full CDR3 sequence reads CAWSVATSLNDYTF.

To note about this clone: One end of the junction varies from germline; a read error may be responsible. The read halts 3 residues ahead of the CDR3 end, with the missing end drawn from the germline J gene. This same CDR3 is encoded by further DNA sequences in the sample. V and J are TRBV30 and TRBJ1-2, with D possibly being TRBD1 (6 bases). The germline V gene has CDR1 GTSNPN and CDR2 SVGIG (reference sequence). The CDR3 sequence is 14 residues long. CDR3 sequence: CAWTLHRENYGYTF. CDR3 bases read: TGTGCCTGGACCCTTCACAGGGAAAACTATGGG.

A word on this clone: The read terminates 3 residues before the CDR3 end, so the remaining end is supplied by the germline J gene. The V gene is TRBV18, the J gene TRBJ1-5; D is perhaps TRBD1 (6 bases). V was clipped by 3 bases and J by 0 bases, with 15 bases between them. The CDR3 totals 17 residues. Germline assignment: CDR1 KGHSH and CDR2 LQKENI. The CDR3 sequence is CASSPQQGLGSNQPQHF. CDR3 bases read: TGTGCCAGCTCACCCCAACAGGGCCTTGGTAGCAATCAGCCC.

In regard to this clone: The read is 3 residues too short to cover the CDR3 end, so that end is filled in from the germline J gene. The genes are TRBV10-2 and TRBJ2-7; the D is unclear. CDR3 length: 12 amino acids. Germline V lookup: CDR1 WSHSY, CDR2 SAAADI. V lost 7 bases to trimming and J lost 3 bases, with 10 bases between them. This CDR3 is CASMYSLYEQYF. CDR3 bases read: TGCGCCAGCATGTACAGCCTCTACGAG.

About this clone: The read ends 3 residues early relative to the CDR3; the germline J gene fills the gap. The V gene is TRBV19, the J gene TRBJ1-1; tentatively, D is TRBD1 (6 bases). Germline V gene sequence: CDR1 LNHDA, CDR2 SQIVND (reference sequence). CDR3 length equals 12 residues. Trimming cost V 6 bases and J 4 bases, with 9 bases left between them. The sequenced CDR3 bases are TGTGCCAGTAGCAGGGGCGTCACTGAA. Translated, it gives CASSRGVTE. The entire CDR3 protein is CASSRGVTEAFF.

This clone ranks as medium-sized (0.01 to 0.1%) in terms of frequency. The CDR3 loop reads CASSSRGVPDTQYF. Incomplete CDR3 DNA: TGTGCCAGCAGCTCCCGGGGAGTCCCAGATACG. The rearrangement joins TRBV7-2 to TRBJ2-3; TRBD2 is a possible D gene (5 bases). The read ends 3 residues before the CDR3 terminus; that terminus is restored from the germline J gene. From germline, CDR1 is SGHTA and CDR2 FQGNSA. V lost 4 bases to trimming and J lost 4 bases, with 12 bases between them. The CDR3 consists of 14 residues. The full variable domain, completed using reference TRBV7-2 and TRBJ2-3, is GAGVSQSPSNKVTEKGKDVELRCDPISGHTALYWYRQSLGQGLEFLIYFQGNSAPDKSGLPSDRFSAERTGGSVSTLTIQRTQQEDSAVYLCASSSRGVPDTQYFGPGTRLTVL.

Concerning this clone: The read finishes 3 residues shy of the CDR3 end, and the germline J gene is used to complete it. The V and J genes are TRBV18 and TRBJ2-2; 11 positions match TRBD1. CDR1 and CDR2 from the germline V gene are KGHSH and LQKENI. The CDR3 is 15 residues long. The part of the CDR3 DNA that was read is TGTGCCAGCTCACCCCGGACAGGGGGCGATTCACCG. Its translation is CASSPRTGGDSP. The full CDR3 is CASSPRTGGDSPLFF.

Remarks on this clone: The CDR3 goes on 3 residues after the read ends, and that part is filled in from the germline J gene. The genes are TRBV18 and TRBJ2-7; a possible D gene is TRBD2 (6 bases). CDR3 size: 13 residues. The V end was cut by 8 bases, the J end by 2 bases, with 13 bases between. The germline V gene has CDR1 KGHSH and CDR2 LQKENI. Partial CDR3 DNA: TGTGCCAGCAGTAGCGGAAATGCCTACGAG. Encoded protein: CASSSGNAYE. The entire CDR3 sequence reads CASSSGNAYEQYF. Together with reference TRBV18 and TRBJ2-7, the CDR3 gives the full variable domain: NAGVMQNPRHLVRRRGQEARLRCSPMKGHSHVYWYRQLPEEGLKFMVYLQKENIIDESGMPKERFSAEFPKEGPSILRIQQVVRGDSAAYFCASSSGNAYEQYFGPGTRLTVT.

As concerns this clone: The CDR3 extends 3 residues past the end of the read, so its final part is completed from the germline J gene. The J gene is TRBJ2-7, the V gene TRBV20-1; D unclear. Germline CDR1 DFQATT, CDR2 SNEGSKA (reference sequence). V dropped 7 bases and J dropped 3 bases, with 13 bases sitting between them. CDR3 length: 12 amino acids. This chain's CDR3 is CSVAETYYEQYF. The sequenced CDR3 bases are TGCAGTGTGGCGGAAACTTACTACGAG.

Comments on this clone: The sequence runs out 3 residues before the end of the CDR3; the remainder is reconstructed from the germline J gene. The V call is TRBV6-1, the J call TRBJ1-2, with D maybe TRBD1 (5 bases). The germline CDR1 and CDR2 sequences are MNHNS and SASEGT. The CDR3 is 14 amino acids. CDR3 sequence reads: CASSEGGGFYDYTF. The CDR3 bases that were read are TGTGCCAGCAGTGAGGGCGGGGGTTTCTACGAC.

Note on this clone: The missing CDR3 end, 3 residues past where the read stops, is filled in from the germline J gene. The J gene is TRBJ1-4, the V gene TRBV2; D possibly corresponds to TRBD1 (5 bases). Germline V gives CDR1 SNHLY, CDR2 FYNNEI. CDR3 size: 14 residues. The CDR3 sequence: CASSANGGNSPLFF. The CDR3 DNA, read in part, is TGTGCCAGCAGTGCGAATGGGGGGAATTCACCA.

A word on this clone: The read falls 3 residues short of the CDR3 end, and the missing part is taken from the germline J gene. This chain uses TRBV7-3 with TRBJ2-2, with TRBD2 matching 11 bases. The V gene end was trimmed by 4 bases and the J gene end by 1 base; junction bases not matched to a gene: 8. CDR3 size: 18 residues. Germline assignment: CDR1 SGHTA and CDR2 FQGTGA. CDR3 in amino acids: CASSSTAGTSGNTGELFF. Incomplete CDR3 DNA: TGTGCCAGCAGCTCTACAGCCGGGACTAGCGGGAACACCGGGGAG.

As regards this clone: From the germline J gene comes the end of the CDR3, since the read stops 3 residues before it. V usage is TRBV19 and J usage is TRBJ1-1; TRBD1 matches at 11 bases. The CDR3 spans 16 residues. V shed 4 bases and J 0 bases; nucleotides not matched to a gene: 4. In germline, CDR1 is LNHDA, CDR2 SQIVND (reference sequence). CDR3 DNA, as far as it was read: TGTGCCAGTAGTACGGGACAGGGGGACATGAACACTGAA. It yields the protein CASSTGQGDMNTE. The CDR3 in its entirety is CASSTGQGDMNTEAFF.

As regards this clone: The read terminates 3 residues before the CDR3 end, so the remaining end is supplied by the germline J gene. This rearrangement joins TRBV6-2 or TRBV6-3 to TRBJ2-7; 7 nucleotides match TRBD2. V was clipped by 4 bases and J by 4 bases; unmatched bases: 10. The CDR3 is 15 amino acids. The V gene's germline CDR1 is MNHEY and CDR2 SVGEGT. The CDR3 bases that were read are TGTGCCAGCAGTTTCCCCCTGACTAGCCGTTACGAG. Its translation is CASSFPLTSRYE. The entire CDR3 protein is CASSFPLTSRYEQYF.

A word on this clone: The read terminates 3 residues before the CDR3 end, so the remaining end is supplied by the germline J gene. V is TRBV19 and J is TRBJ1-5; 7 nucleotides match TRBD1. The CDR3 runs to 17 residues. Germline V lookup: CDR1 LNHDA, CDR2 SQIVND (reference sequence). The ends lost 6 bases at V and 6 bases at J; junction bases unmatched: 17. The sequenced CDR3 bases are TGTGCCAGTAGCCGACCCCCCGCGACAGGGAGAATTCAGCCC. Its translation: CASSRPPATGRIQP. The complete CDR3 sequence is CASSRPPATGRIQPQHF.

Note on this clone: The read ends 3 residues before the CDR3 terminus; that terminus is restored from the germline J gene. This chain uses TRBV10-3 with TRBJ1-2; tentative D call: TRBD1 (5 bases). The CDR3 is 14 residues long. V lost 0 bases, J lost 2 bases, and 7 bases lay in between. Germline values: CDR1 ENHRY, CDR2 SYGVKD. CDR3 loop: CAISESTANYGYTF. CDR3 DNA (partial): TGTGCCATCAGTGAGTCGACAGCAAACTATGGC.

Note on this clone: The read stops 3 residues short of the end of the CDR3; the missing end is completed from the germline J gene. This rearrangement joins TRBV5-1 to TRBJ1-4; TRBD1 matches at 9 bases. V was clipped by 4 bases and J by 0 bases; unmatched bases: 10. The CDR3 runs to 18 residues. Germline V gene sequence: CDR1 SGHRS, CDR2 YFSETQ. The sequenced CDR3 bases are TGCGCCAGCAGCCCCCGGACAGGGGATTTGGCAACTAATGAAAAA. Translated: CASSPRTGDLATNEK. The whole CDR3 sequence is CASSPRTGDLATNEKLFF.

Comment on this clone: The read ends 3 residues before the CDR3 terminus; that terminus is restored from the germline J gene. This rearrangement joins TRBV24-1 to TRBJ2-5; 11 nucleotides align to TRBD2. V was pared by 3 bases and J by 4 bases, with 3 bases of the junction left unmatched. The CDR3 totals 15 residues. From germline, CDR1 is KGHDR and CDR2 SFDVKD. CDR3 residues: CATSDRLAGLETQYF. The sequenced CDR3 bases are TGTGCCACCAGTGATAGACTAGCGGGGTTAGAGACC.

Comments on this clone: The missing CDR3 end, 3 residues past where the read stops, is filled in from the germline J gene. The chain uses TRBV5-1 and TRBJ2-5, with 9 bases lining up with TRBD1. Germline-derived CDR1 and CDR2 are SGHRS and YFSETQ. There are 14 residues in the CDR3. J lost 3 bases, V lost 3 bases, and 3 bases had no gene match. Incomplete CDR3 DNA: TGCGCCAGCAGCTGGGGGACAGGGAAAGAGACC. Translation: CASSWGTGKET. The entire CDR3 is CASSWGTGKETQYF.

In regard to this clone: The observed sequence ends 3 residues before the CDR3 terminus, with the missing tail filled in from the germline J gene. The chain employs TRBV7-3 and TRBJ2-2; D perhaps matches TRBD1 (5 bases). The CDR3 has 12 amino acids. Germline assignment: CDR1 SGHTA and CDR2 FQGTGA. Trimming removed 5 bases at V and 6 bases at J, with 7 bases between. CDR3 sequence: CASSIGAGELFF. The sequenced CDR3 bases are TGTGCCAGCAGCATAGGGGCCGGGGAG.

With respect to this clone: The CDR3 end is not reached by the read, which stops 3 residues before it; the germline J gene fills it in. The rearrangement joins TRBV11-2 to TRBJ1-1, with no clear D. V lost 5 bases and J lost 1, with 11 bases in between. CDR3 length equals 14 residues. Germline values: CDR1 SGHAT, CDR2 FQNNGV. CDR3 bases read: TGTGCCAGCAGCGCAAGGGCAGAGAACACTGAA. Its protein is CASSARAENTE. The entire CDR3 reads CASSARAENTEAFF.

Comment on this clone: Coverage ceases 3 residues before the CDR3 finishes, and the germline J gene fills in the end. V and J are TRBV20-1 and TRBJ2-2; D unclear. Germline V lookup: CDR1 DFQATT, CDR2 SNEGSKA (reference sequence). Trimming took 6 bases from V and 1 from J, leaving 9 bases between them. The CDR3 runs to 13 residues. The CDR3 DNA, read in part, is TGCAGTGCCCCTTTTCGGAACACCGGGGAG. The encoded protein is CSAPFRNTGE. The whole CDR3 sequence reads CSAPFRNTGELFF.